One and the same sample provided the 32 T cell receptor beta chains below, sequenced in a study of T-cell reconstitution after alpha-beta-depleted transplantation in children. The authors prepared the TCRbeta library with unique molecular identifiers. Each CDR3 protein gets one entry after TCRdb re-called the PCR reads with MiXCR. This table has roughly 300,000 distinct CDR3 sequences, roughly 10% appearing once. The sequenced sample was peripheral blood, obtained 180 days after TCRalphabeta/CD19-depleted stem cell transplant. The receptors here all came from a male patient aged 2 to 10 who had a stem cell transplant for chronic granulomatous disease, so the T cells may come from the graft donor.

This clonotype was counted between two and nine times. The chain joins TRBV7-9 to TRBJ2-1; TRBD2 agrees at 14 bases. The germline gives CDR1 SEHNR, CDR2 FQNEAQ (reference sequence). The junction had 3 bases not matched to a gene; V was cut back by 5 bases and J by 0 bases. The CDR3 totals 17 residues. The CDR3 DNA is TGTGCCAGCAGCCTGGGACTAGCGGGAGTCTCCTACAATGAGCAGTTCTTC. Its translation is CASSLGLAGVSYNEQFF.

At least ten counts were recorded for this clonotype. This sequence joins TRBV7-2 and TRBJ1-5; weak D call: TRBD1 (5 bases). Germline V gene sequence: CDR1 SGHTA, CDR2 FQGNSA. The CDR3 loop spans 13 amino acids. Trimming shortened V by 5 bases and J by 4 bases, and 9 bases separated the two germline ends. The CDR3 DNA is TGTGCCAGCAGCGCGCAGGGAAATCAGCCCCAGCATTTT. This codes for CASSAQGNQPQHF.

This clonotype was recorded many times. A read error may produce the germline difference seen at one junction end. This sequence joins TRBV5-6 and TRBJ2-6, with D tentatively TRBD1 (6 bases). This CDR3 has 19 residues. Germline CDR1 is SGHDT and CDR2 is YYEEEE. This CDR3 is CASSLTGIYVASGANVLTF. Here the CDR3 DNA reads TGTGCCAGCAGCCTCACAGGGATCTATGTTGCCTCTGGTGCCAACGTCCTGACTTTC.

This clonotype was detected ten times or more. The rearrangement joins TRBV25-1 to TRBJ2-1; D gene unclear. The CDR3 sequence is 13 residues long. The germline V gene encodes CDR1 MGHDK and CDR2 SYGVNS. Trimming left V 0 bases short and J 9 bases short, with 9 bases between. This CDR3 reads CASSEYLHSEQFF. CDR3 coding DNA: TGTGCCAGCAGTGAATATCTCCACAGTGAGCAGTTCTTC.

This clonotype was observed many times. The chain links TRBV5-1 to TRBJ1-1; D is ambiguous. Trimming removed 4 bases at V and 1 base at J, with 8 bases between. The CDR3 has 13 residues. The germline V gene has CDR1 SGHRS and CDR2 YFSETQ. The CDR3 here is CASSPDGNTEAFF. Here the CDR3 DNA reads TGCGCCAGCAGCCCGGACGGGAACACTGAAGCTTTCTTT.

This clonotype was counted at least ten times. The V call is TRBV29-1, the J call TRBJ2-3, with 10 bases lining up with TRBD2. Germline V lookup: CDR1 SQVTM, CDR2 ANQGSEA. The CDR3 contains 15 residues. After removal of 3 bases from V and 5 bases from J, the junction contained 8 bases not matched to a gene. The CDR3 sequence is CSVDRAGGLEDTQYF. CDR3 nucleotides: TGCAGCGTTGACAGAGCGGGGGGGCTAGAAGATACGCAGTATTTT.

This clonotype was seen at least ten times. This chain uses TRBV28 with TRBJ2-4; weak D call: TRBD2 (6 bases). Germline CDR1 and CDR2: MDHEN and SYDVKM. CDR3 length equals 13 residues. V lost 6 bases and J lost 8, with 14 bases in between. The CDR3 reads CASRFGGGYIQYF. The CDR3, as DNA: TGTGCCAGCAGGTTCGGGGGTGGGTACATTCAGTACTTC.

There are many counts of this clonotype. The genes are TRBV12-3 or TRBV12-4 and TRBJ2-7; a weak D match, TRBD1 (6 bases). The CDR3 is 15 amino acids. Trimming shortened V by 6 bases and J by 2 bases, and 17 bases separated the two germline ends. The CDR3 coding sequence is TGTGCCAGCAGCCCTCGGACAGTCCTGACCTACGAGCAGTACTTC. Translation: CASSPRTVLTYEQYF.

In this sample, this clonotype turned up many times. The rearrangement joins TRBV9 to TRBJ2-7; unclear D gene. This CDR3 comprises 14 residues. Germline CDR1 is SGDLS and CDR2 is YYNGEE. The germline V and J ends were trimmed by 1 base and 5 bases, with 13 bases remaining between them. In DNA form, the CDR3 reads TGTGCCAGCAGCGTATCCCCCCACTGGGACGAGCAGTACTTC. It is translated as CASSVSPHWDEQYF.

This clonotype was observed at least ten times. The rearrangement uses TRBV3-1 and TRBJ1-1; D remains ambiguous. This CDR3 is 14 amino acids long. CDR1 and CDR2 (germline): LGHDT, YNNKEL (reference sequence). V was pared by 4 bases and J by 1 base, with 10 bases between. The CDR3 protein is CASSRRLRNTEAFF. The DNA for the CDR3 is TGTGCCAGCAGCCGCCGACTGAGGAACACTGAAGCTTTCTTT. Looking up the rest from reference TRBV3-1 and TRBJ1-1 gives the full variable domain: DTAVSQTPKYLVTQMGNDKSIKCEQNLGHDTMYWYKQDSKKFLKIMFSYNNKELIINETVPNRFSPKSPDKAHLNLHINSLELGDSAVYFCASSRRLRNTEAFFGQGTRLTVV.

This clonotype has a count of ten or more. The J gene is TRBJ2-7, the V gene TRBV7-9; 7 nucleotides line up with TRBD1. The CDR3 contains 14 residues. With 2 bases clipped from V and 3 bases from J, the junction kept 4 bases outside the gene matches. CDR1 and CDR2 (germline): SEHNR, FQNEAQ (reference sequence). The CDR3 is CASSLIAGGYEQYF. The DNA of the CDR3 is TGTGCCAGCAGCTTAATCGCAGGGGGCTACGAGCAGTACTTC.

There are many counts of this clonotype. This rearrangement joins TRBV18 to TRBJ1-1, with a tentative D call TRBD1 (5 bases). The V gene's germline CDR1 is KGHSH and CDR2 LQKENI. V lost 5 bases to trimming and J lost 8 bases, with 21 bases between them. The CDR3 runs to 15 residues. CDR3 amino acids: CASSTSTAGPSEAFF. The CDR3 DNA sequence: TGTGCCAGCTCAACGTCCACGGCAGGGCCTAGCGAAGCTTTCTTT.

The table lists this clonotype with many counts. The V gene is TRBV12-3 or TRBV12-4, the J gene TRBJ2-3, with 14 bases aligning to TRBD2. The V and J ends lost 7 bases and 0 bases, in that order; junction bases with no gene match: 9. The CDR3 covers 18 residues. In DNA, the CDR3 is TGTGCCAGCACCCAGAGAAGACTAGCGGGAGGGAGCACAGATACGCAGTATTTT. The encoded protein is CASTQRRLAGGSTDTQYF.

The rearrangement links TRBV5-4 to TRBJ2-1; the match to TRBD2 covers 10 bases. V gave up 2 bases and J gave up 3 bases; unmatched junction bases: 8. Germline CDR1 SGHNT, CDR2 YYREEE (reference sequence). CDR3 length: 17 residues. In DNA form, the CDR3 reads TGTGCCAGCAGCTTTCTTAGGACTAGCGGATACTACAATGAGCAGTTCTTC. This gives the protein CASSFLRTSGYYNEQFF.

There are many counts of this clonotype. The chain employs TRBV27 and TRBJ2-7; TRBD1 agrees at 8 bases. The germline CDR1 and CDR2 sequences are MNHEY and SMNVEV (reference sequence). With V trimmed by 8 bases and J by 4 bases, 7 bases remained unmatched. This CDR3 has 13 residues. The CDR3 reads CASVGTGSYEQYF. CDR3 bases: TGTGCCAGCGTCGGGACAGGATCTTACGAGCAGTACTTC.

As to this clonotype: This clone may be a read error of a much larger clone one base away. The gene calls are TRBV7-2 and TRBJ1-2, with D unresolved. Germline assignment: CDR1 SGHTA and CDR2 FQGNSA. There are 13 residues in the CDR3. Here the CDR3 DNA reads TGTGCCAGCAGCAGAGTCCTTAACTATTGCTACACCTTC. It translates to CASSRVLNYCYTF. Complete variable domain (other parts from reference TRBV7-2 and TRBJ1-2): GAGVSQSPSNKVTEKGKDVELRCDPISGHTALYWYRQSLGQGLEFLIYFQGNSAPDKSGLPSDRFSAERTGGSVSTLTIQRTQQEDSAVYLCASSRVLNYCYTFGSGTRLTVV.

This clonotype has ten or more counts. V is TRBV28 and J is TRBJ1-6; a weak D match, TRBD1 (6 bases). Germline-derived CDR1 and CDR2 are MDHEN and SYDVKM. Trimming shortened V by 6 bases and J by 9 bases, and 15 bases separated the two germline ends. The CDR3 loop spans 14 amino acids. The CDR3 region has the DNA TGTGCCAGCAGCCCAGGGGCGGTTGGTTCACCCCTCCACTTT. Translation: CASSPGAVGSPLHF. Drawing the rest from reference TRBV28 and TRBJ1-6, the complete variable domain is DVKVTQSSRYLVKRTGEKVFLECVQDMDHENMFWYRQDPGLGLRLIYFSYDVKMKEKGDIPEGYSVSREKKERFSLILESASTNQTSMYLCASSPGAVGSPLHFGNGTRLTVT.

This clonotype was observed at least ten times. The chain couples TRBV10-3 to TRBJ2-5; D possibly corresponds to TRBD2 (6 bases). V was shortened by 7 bases and J by 5 bases, with 17 bases between the two germline ends. The CDR3 has 14 residues. The germline gives CDR1 ENHRY, CDR2 SYGVKD. The CDR3 DNA follows: TGTGCCATCAACCCGGGACTGGACGATGAGACCCAGTACTTC. As protein: CAINPGLDDETQYF.

As for this clonotype: One base away lies a much larger clone, so this may be a sequencing read error. CDR3 loop: CASSQSPTEKLFF. For the CDR3, the DNA is TGTGCCAGCAGTCAGAGCCCGACTGAAAAACTGTTTTTT. The chain recombines TRBV28 with TRBJ1-4; D remains unclear. CDR3 length: 13 amino acids. The V and J ends lost 5 bases and 7 bases respectively, with 11 bases between them. Germline CDR1 and CDR2: MDHEN and SYDVKM.

V usage is TRBV29-1 and J usage is TRBJ1-1; D ambiguous. The CDR3 runs to 13 residues. CDR1 and CDR2 (germline): SQVTM, ANQGSEA. Deletions cut 3 bases from V and 5 bases from J, with 13 bases between. In DNA, the CDR3 is TGCAGCGTTGATAGAGTAGTTGGAACTGAAGCTTTCTTT. The encoded protein is CSVDRVVGTEAFF.

To note about this clonotype: This may be a read error, as it is one base from a much larger clone. The CDR3 reads CASSLQRSGELLF. DNA of the CDR3: TGTGCCAGCAGCTTACAGCGCTCCGGGGAGCTGCTTTTT. The chain joins TRBV7-2 to TRBJ2-2; tentative D call: TRBD2 (5 bases). CDR3 length: 13 amino acids. In germline, CDR1 is SGHTA, CDR2 FQGNSA.

This clonotype turned up a few times. The chain combines TRBV7-2 with TRBJ2-2; D might be TRBD2 (5 bases). CDR3 length: 17 amino acids. Germline assignment: CDR1 SGHTA and CDR2 FQGNSA. The V end was cut by 0 bases, the J end by 5 bases, with 16 bases between. DNA for the CDR3: TGTGCCAGCAGCTTAGCGTCCACAGACTGGGAGACCGGGGAGCTGTTTTTT. Translated: CASSLASTDWETGELFF.

This clonotype was found many times. This chain links TRBV27 with TRBJ2-7; 8 nucleotides agree with TRBD2. The ends lost 6 bases at V and 3 bases at J; junction bases unmatched: 13. CDR1 is MNHEY, CDR2 SMNVEV, per germline (reference sequence). The CDR3 is 16 residues long. Here the CDR3 DNA reads TGTGCCAGCAGCCCCGGACTAGCCCTAATGGGCTACGAGCAGTACTTC. Amino acids: CASSPGLALMGYEQYF.

There are many counts of this clonotype. At one end, the junction sequence differs from germline, possibly due to a read error. The chain links TRBV20-1 to TRBJ2-4; TRBD2 matches 7 bases. The germline V gene has CDR1 DFQATT and CDR2 SNEGSKA (reference sequence). The CDR3 contains 13 residues. CDR3: CSARGLAENIQYF. CDR3 DNA sequence: TGCAGTGCTAGAGGACTAGCCGAAAACATTCAGTACTTC.

A note on this clonotype: Possible read error: a much larger clone is one base away. The chain joins TRBV3-1 to TRBJ2-3; TRBD1 matches at 8 bases. The J call is in doubt because the DNA end fits TRBJ1-5 better. This CDR3 is 15 amino acids long. CDR1 and CDR2 from the germline V gene are LGHDT and YNNKEL (reference sequence). CDR3 in amino acids: CASSHSGQGPDTQHF. The CDR3 DNA reads as TGTGCCAGCAGCCATTCTGGACAGGGACCAGATACGCAGCATTTT.

Ten or more counts support this clonotype. The chain has TRBV3-1 and TRBJ1-1; 10 bases map to TRBD1. Trimming cost V 6 bases and J 6 bases; bases outside gene matches: 10. This CDR3 is 15 amino acids long. The germline CDR1 and CDR2 sequences are LGHDT and YNNKEL (reference sequence). The CDR3 here is CASSARDRGRSEAFF. CDR3 coding DNA: TGTGCCAGCAGTGCCCGGGACAGGGGAAGATCTGAAGCTTTCTTT.

This clonotype was recorded many times. The rearrangement uses TRBV4-3 and TRBJ2-5, with 7 nucleotides matching TRBD2. Trimming cost V 10 bases and J 2 bases; bases outside gene matches: 10. CDR3 length: 14 residues. CDR1 is LGHNA and CDR2 is YSLEER in the germline V gene. The CDR3 loop is CAIAGDRRQETQYF. The CDR3 nucleotides read TGCGCCATCGCGGGAGACCGTCGGCAAGAGACCCAGTACTTC.

This clonotype was seen many times. The chain is built from TRBV7-6 and TRBJ2-1; 12 positions agree with TRBD2. V was clipped by 5 bases and J by 9 bases; unmatched bases: 11. This CDR3 comprises 16 residues. Per the germline V gene, CDR1 is SGHVS and CDR2 is FNYEAQ. The CDR3 DNA reads TGTGCCAGCAGCGAACGGAGACTAGCGGGAGATTCTGAGCAGTTCTTC. Its translation: CASSERRLAGDSEQFF.

This clonotype was found many times. This chain uses TRBV7-3 with TRBJ2-1; no reliable D call. Trimming stripped 5 bases from V and 1 base from J, with 12 bases between. From germline, CDR1 is SGHTA and CDR2 FQGTGA. This CDR3 is built from 15 residues. In nucleotides, the CDR3 is TGTGCCAGCAGCCCCAATGGGGATTCCTACAATGAGCAGTTCTTC. Its protein is CASSPNGDSYNEQFF.

This clonotype was seen many times. The rearrangement joins TRBV6-1 to TRBJ2-7; 8 bases fit TRBD1. Per the germline V gene, CDR1 is MNHNS and CDR2 is SASEGT. The CDR3 sequence is 17 residues long. Losses at the gene ends were 7 bases for V and 0 bases for J; bases not matched to a gene: 14. The CDR3 DNA reads TGTGCCAGCACCTCCCACCCGGGGCAGGGGGCCTCCTACGAGCAGTACTTC. Its protein product is CASTSHPGQGASYEQYF.

This clonotype was detected a few times. V is TRBV12-3 or TRBV12-4 and J is TRBJ1-1; 8 nucleotides agree with TRBD1. The CDR3 sequence is 14 residues long. The ends lost 2 bases at V and 8 bases at J; junction bases unmatched: 7. The CDR3 sequence: CASSLSQGAREAFF. The CDR3 nucleotides read TGTGCCAGCAGTTTAAGCCAGGGGGCGCGGGAAGCTTTCTTT.

This clonotype was seen more than once but under ten times. The CDR3 DNA follows: TGCAGTGCTAGAGTGGGGGGGTCAAGCTCCTACAATGAGCAGTTCTTC. Encoded protein: CSARVGGSSSYNEQFF. The V gene is TRBV20-1, the J gene TRBJ2-1; TRBD2 matches 7 bases. Germline V gives CDR1 DFQATT, CDR2 SNEGSKA (reference sequence). This CDR3 has 16 amino acids. V shed 1 base and J 0 bases; nucleotides not matched to a gene: 6.